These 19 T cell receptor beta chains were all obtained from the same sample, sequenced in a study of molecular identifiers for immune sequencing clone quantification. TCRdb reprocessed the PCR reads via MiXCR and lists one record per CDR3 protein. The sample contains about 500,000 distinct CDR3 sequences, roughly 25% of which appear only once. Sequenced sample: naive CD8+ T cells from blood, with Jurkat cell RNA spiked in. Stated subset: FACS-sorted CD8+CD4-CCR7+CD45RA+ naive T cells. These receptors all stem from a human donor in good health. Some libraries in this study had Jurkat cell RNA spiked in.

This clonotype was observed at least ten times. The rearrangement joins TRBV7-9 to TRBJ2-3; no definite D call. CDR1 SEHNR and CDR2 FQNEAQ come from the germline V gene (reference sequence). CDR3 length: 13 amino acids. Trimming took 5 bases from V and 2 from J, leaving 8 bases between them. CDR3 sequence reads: CASSPTVTDTQYF. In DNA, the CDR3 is TGTGCCAGCAGCCCCACCGTCACAGATACGCAGTATTTT.

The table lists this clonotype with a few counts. The chain's CDR3 is CATSEDSSNQPQHF. The DNA of the CDR3 is TGTGCCACCAGTGAAGACAGTAGCAATCAGCCCCAGCATTTT. The chain recombines TRBV24-1 with TRBJ1-5, with a tentative D call TRBD1 (5 bases). CDR1 KGHDR and CDR2 SFDVKD come from the germline V gene. V was trimmed by 4 bases and J by 0 bases, leaving 6 bases between them. The CDR3 contains 14 residues.

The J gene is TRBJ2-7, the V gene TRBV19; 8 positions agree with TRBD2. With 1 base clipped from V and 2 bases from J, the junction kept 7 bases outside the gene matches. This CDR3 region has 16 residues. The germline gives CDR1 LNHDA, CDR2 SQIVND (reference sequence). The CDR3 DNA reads TGTGCCAGTAGTATAGGGAGCGGGGGCCTTACCTACGAGCAGTACTTC. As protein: CASSIGSGGLTYEQYF.

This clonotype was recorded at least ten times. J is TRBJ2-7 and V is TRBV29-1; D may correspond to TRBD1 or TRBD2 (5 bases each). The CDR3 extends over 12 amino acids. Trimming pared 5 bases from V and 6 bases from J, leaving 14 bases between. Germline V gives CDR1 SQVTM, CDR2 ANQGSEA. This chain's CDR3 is CSVPGTGSEQYF. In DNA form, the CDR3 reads TGCAGCGTTCCAGGGACCGGTAGCGAGCAGTACTTC.

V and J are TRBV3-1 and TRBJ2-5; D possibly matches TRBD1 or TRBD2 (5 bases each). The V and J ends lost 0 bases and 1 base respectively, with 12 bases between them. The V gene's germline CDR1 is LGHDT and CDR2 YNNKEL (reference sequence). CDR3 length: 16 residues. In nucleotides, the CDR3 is TGTGCCAGCAGCCAAGAACATCGGGGCGCCCAAGAGACCCAGTACTTC. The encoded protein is CASSQEHRGAQETQYF.

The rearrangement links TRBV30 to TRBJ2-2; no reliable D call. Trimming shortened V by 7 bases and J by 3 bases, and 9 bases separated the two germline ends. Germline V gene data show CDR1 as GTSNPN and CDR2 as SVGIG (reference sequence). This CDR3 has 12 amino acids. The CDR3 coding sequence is TGTGCCTTCAAAAGTGACACCGGGGAGCTGTTTTTT. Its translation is CAFKSDTGELFF.

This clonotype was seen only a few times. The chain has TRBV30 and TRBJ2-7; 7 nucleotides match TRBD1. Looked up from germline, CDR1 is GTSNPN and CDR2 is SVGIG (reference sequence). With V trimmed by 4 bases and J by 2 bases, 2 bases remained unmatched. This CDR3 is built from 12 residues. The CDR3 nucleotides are TGTGCCTGGAACCAGGGGGCCTACGAGCAGTACTTC. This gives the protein CAWNQGAYEQYF.

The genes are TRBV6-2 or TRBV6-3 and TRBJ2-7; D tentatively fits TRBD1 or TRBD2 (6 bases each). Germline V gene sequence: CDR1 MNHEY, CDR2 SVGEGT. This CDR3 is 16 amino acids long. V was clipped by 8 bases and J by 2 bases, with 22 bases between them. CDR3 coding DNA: TGTGCCAGCCTCGAACGCGGGACACACGACGCCTACGAGCAGTACTTC. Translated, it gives CASLERGTHDAYEQYF.

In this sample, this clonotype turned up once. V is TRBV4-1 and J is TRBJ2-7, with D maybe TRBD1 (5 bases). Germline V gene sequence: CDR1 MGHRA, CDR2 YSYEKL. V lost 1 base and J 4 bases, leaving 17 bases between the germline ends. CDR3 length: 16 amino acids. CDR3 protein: CASSQGSGSSGYEQYF. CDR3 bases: TGCGCCAGCAGCCAAGGGTCAGGGTCCTCCGGATACGAGCAGTACTTC.

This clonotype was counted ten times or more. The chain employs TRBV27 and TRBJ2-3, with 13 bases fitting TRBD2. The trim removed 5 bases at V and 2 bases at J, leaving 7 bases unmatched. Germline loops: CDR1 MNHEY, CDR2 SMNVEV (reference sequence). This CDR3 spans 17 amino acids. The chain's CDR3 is CASSQPGLAGHTDTQYF. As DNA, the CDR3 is TGTGCCAGCAGTCAACCGGGACTAGCGGGGCACACAGATACGCAGTATTTT.

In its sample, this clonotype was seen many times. CDR3 protein: CSAERDRGRDTQYF. DNA for the CDR3: TGCAGTGCCGAGCGGGACCGGGGAAGAGATACGCAGTATTTT. The chain has TRBV20-1 and TRBJ2-3; TRBD2 matches at 7 bases. Germline V gene sequence: CDR1 DFQATT, CDR2 SNEGSKA (reference sequence). The CDR3 length is 14 residues. V lost 6 bases to trimming and J lost 5 bases; unmatched junction nucleotides: 11.

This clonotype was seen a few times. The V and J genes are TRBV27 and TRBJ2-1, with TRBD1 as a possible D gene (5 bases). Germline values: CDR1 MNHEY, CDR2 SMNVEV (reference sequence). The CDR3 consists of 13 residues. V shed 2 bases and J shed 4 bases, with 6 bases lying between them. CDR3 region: CASSLQGYNEQFF. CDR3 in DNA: TGTGCCAGCAGTTTACAGGGTTACAATGAGCAGTTCTTC.

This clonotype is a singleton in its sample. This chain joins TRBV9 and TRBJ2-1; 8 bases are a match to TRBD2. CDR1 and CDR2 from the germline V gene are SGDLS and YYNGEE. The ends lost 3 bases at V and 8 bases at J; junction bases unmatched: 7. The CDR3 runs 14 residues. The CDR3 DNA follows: TGTGCCAGCAGCGGGGGCGGGGGGTCCGATGAGCAGTTCTTC. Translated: CASSGGGGSDEQFF.

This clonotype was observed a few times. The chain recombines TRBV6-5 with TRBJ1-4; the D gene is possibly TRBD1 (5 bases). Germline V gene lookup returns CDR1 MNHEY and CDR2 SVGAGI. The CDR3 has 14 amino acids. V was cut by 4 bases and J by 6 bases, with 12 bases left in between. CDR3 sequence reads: CASSLLGDDEKLFF. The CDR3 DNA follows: TGTGCCAGCAGTTTGCTAGGGGACGATGAAAAACTGTTTTTT.

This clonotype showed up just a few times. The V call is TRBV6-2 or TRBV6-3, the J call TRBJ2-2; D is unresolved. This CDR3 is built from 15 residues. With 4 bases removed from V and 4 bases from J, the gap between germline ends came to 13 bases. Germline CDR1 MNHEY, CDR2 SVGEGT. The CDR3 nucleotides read TGTGCCAGCAGTTTTTTGTCAGGCCTCACCGGGGAGCTGTTTTTT. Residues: CASSFLSGLTGELFF.

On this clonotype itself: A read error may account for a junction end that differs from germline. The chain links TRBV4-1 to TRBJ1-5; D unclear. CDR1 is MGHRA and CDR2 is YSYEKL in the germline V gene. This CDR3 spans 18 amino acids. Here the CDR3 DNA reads TGCGCCAGCAGCCAAGAGCCCCCGGGCGGGGTTGGCAATCAGCCCCGGCATTTT. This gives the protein CASSQEPPGGVGNQPRHF.

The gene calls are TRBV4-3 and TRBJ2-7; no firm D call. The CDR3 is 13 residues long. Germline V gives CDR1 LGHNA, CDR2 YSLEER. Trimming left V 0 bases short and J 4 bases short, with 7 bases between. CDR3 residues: CASSQELPYEQYF. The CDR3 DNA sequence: TGCGCCAGCAGCCAAGAACTTCCTTACGAGCAGTACTTC.

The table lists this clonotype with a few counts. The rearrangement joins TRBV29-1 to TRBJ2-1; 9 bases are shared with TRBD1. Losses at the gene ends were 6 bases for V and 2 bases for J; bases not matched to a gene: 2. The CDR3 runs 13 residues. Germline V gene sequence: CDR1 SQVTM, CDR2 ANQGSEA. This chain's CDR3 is CSVDRGAYNEQFF. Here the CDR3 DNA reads TGCAGCGTCGACAGGGGGGCCTACAATGAGCAGTTCTTC.

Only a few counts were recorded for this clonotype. This CDR3 reads CASSFTRGHEQFF. CDR3 nucleotides: TGTGCCAGCAGTTTTACACGGGGCCATGAGCAGTTCTTC. The rearrangement links TRBV27 to TRBJ2-1; D possibly uses TRBD1 or TRBD2 (5 bases each). The germline V and J ends were trimmed by 3 bases and 8 bases, with 11 bases remaining between them. There are 13 residues in the CDR3. Germline V gives CDR1 MNHEY, CDR2 SMNVEV (reference sequence).